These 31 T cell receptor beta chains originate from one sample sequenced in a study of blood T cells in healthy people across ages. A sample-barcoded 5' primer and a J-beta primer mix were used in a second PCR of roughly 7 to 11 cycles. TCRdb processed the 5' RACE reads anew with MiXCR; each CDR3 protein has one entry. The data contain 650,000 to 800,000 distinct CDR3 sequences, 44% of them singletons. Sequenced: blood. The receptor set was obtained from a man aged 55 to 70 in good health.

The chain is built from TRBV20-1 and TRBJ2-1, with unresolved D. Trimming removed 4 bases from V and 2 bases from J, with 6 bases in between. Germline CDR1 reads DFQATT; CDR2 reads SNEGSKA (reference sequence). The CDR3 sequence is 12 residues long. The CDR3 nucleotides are TGCAGTGCTATTAGTGCCTACAATGAGCAGTTCTTC. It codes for CSAISAYNEQFF.

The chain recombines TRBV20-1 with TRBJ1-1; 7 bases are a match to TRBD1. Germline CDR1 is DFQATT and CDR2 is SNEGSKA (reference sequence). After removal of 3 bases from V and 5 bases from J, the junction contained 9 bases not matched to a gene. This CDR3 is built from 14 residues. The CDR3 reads CSARSRGRQTEAFF. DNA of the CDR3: TGCAGTGCTAGGTCTAGGGGGCGGCAGACTGAAGCTTTCTTT.

The CDR3 here is CASSERTSRGNEQFF. The CDR3 nucleotides are TGTGCCAGCAGCGAGAGGACTAGCCGGGGCAATGAGCAGTTCTTC. The chain employs TRBV5-8 and TRBJ2-1; 8 bases align to TRBD2. Germline CDR1 reads SGHTS; CDR2 reads YDEGEE. J was trimmed by 6 bases and V by 4 bases; bases with no gene match: 9. The CDR3 length is 15 residues.

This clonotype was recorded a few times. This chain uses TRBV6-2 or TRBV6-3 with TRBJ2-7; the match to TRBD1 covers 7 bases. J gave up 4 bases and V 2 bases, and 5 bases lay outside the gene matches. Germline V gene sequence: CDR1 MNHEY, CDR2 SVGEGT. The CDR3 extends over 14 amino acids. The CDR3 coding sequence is TGTGCCAGCAGTTACCTGACAGGGCGTTACGAGCAGTACTTC. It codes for CASSYLTGRYEQYF.

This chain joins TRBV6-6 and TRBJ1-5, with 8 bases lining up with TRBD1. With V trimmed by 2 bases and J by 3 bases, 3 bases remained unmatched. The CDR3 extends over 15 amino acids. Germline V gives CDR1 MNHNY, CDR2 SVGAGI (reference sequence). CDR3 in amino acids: CASSYVGQANQPQHF. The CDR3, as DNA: TGTGCCAGCAGTTACGTGGGACAGGCCAATCAGCCCCAGCATTTT.

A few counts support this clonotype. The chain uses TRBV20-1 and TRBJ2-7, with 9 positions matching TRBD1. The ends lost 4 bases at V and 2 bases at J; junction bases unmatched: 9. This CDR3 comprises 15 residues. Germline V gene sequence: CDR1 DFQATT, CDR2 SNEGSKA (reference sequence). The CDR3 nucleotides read TGCAGTGCTACCTTTTCGGGACAGGGTACCTACGAGCAGTACTTC. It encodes CSATFSGQGTYEQYF.

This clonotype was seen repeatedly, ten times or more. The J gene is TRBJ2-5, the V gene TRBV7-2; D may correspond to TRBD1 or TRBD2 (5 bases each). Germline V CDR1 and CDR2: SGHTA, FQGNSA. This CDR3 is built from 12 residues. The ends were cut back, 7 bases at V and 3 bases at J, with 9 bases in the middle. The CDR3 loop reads CASNRDEETQYF. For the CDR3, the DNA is TGTGCCAGCAACCGGGACGAAGAGACCCAGTACTTC.

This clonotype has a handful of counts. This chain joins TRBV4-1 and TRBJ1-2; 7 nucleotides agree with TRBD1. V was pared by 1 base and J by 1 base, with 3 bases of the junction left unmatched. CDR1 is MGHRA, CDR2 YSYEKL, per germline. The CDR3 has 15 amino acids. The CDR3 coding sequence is TGCGCCAGCAGCCAAGCCGACAGGGATAACTATGGCTACACCTTC. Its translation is CASSQADRDNYGYTF.

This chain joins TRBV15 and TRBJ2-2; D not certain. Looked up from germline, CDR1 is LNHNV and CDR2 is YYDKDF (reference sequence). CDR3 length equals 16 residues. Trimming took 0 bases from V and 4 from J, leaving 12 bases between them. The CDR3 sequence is CATSRDLVFSTGELFF. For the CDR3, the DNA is TGTGCCACCAGCAGAGATTTAGTTTTCAGCACCGGGGAGCTGTTTTTT.

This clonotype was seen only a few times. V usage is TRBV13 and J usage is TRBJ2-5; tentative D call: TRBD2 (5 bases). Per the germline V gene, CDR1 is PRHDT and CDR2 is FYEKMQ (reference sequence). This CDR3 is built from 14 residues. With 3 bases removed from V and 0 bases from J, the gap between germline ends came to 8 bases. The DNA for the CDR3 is TGTGCCAGCAGCTTTGTCGGGGACCAAGAGACCCAGTACTTC. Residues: CASSFVGDQETQYF.

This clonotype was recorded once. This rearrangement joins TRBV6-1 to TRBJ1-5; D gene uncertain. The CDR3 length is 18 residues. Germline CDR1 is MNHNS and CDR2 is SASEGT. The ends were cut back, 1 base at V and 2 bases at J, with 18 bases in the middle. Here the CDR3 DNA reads TGTGCCAGCAGTGAAGATGGACGGTTGGTTGAGGGCAATCAGCCCCAGCATTTT. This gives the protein CASSEDGRLVEGNQPQHF.

The CDR3 DNA follows: TGTGCCAGCAGTGACCCCGACAGGGCAGGAGCCTACGAGCAGTACTTC. This gives the protein CASSDPDRAGAYEQYF. The chain couples TRBV6-1 to TRBJ2-7; 7 bases are shared with TRBD1. The CDR3 covers 16 residues. The V gene's germline CDR1 is MNHNS and CDR2 SASEGT. The ends lost 3 bases at V and 2 bases at J; junction bases unmatched: 10.

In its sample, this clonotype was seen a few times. CDR3 sequence: CASSQDRTENNEQFF. The DNA of the CDR3 is TGTGCCAGCAGCCAAGATAGGACAGAGAACAATGAGCAGTTCTTC. The V gene is TRBV14, the J gene TRBJ2-1; possibly TRBD1 for D (6 bases). The CDR3 has 15 amino acids. CDR1 SGHDN and CDR2 FVKESK come from the germline V gene. Trimming removed 0 bases at V and 5 bases at J, with 11 bases between.

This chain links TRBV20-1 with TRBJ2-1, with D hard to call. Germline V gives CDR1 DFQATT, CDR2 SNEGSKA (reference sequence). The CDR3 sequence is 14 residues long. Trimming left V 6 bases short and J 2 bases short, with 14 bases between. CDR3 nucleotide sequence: TGCAGTGCAACCCTCTTACTCACCTACAATGAGCAGTTCTTC. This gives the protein CSATLLLTYNEQFF.

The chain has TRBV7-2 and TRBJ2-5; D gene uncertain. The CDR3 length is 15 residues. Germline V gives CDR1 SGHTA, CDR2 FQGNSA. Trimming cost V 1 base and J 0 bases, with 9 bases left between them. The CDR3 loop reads CASSLGGVYQETQYF. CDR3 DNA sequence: TGTGCCAGCAGCTTAGGCGGAGTATACCAAGAGACCCAGTACTTC.

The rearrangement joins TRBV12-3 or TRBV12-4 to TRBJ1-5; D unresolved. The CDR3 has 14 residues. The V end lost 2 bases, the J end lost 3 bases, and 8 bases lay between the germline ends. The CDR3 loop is CASSLKQINQPQHF. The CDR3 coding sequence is TGTGCCAGCAGTTTAAAACAGATCAATCAGCCCCAGCATTTT.

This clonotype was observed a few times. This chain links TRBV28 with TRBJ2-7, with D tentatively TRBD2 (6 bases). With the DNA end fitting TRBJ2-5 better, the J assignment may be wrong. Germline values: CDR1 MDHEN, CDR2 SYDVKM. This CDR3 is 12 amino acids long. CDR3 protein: CASSVREATQYF. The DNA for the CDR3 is TGTGCCAGCAGTGTCAGGGAGGCGACCCAGTACTTC.

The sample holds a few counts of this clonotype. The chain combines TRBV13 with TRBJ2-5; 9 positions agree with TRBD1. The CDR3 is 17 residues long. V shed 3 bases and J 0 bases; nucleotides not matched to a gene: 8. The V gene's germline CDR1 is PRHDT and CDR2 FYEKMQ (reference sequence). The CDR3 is CASSFLGQGTYQETQYF. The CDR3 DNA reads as TGTGCCAGCAGCTTTCTCGGACAGGGGACGTACCAAGAGACCCAGTACTTC.

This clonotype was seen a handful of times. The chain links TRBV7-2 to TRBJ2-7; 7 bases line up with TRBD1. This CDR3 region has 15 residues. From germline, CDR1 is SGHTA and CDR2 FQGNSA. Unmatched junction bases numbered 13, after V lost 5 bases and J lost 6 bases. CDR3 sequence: CASSVRTGGQGEQYF. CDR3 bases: TGTGCCAGCAGCGTAAGGACAGGTGGCCAGGGCGAGCAGTACTTC.

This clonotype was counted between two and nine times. The chain's CDR3 is CASRTTTTATNEKLFF. Here the CDR3 DNA reads TGTGCCAGCAGAACTACCACGACAGCAACTAATGAAAAACTGTTTTTT. The rearrangement uses TRBV12-3 or TRBV12-4 and TRBJ1-4, with D tentatively TRBD1 (5 bases). The CDR3 has 16 residues. The V gene lost 6 bases and the J gene lost 0 bases, with 14 bases spanning the gap.

The CDR3 spells CASSRDTSGEKLFF. The CDR3 DNA is TGCGCCAGCAGCCGGGACACCTCCGGGGAAAAACTGTTTTTT. The chain links TRBV5-1 to TRBJ1-4; maybe TRBD1 (6 bases). Between the trimmed V and J ends, which lost 4 bases and 8 bases, there was a span of 15 bases. The length of the CDR3 is 14 residues. Per the germline V gene, CDR1 is SGHRS and CDR2 is YFSETQ.

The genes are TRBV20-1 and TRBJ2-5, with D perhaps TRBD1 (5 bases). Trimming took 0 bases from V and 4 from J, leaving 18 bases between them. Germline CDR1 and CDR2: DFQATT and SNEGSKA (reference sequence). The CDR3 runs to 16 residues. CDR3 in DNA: TGCAGTGCTAGAGATCCTTTACAGGTCCGATTAGAGACCCAGTACTTC. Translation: CSARDPLQVRLETQYF.

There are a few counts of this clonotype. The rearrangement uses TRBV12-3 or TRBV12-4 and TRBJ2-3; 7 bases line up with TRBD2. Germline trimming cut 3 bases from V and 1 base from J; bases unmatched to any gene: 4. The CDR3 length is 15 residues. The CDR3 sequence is CASSLTGGRTDTQYF. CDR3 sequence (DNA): TGTGCCAGCAGTTTGACGGGGGGACGCACAGATACGCAGTATTTT.

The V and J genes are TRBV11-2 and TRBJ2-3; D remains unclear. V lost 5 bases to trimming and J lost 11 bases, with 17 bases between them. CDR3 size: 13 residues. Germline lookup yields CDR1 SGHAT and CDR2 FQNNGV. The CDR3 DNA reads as TGTGCCAGCAGCCCCAAAGTCCAAGGGTGGCAGTATTTT. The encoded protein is CASSPKVQGWQYF. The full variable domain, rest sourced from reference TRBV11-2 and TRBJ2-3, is EAGVAQSPRYKIIEKRQSVAFWCNPISGHATLYWYQQILGQGPKLLIQFQNNGVVDDSQLPKDRFSAERLKGVDSTLKIQPAKLEDSAVYLCASSPKVQGWQYFGPGTRLTVL.

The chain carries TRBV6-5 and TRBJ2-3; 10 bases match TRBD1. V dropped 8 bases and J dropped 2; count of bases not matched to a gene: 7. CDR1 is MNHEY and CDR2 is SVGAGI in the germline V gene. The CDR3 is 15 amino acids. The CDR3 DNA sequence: TGTGCCAGCGGTTCCGGGACAGGGGACACAGATACGCAGTATTTT. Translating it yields CASGSGTGDTDTQYF.

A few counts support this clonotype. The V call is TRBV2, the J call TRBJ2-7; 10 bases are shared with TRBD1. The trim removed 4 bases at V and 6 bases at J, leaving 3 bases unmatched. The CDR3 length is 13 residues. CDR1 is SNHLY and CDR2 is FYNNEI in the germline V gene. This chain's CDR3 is CASSAGQGVEQYF. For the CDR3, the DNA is TGTGCCAGCAGTGCAGGACAGGGGGTCGAGCAGTACTTC.

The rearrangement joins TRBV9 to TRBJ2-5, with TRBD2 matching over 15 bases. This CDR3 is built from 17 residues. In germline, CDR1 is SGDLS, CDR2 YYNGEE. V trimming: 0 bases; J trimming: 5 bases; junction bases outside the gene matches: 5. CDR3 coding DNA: TGTGCCAGCAGCGTAGGAGGACTAGCGGGGGGGCTTGAGACCCAGTACTTC. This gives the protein CASSVGGLAGGLETQYF.

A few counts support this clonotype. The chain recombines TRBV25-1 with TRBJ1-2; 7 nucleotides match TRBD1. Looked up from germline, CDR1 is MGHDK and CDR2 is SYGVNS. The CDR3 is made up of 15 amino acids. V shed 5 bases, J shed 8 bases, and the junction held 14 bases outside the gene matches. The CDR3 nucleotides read TGTGCCAGCAGTCCCCCGGGACAGAATTTTCGGGGCTACACCTTC. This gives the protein CASSPPGQNFRGYTF.

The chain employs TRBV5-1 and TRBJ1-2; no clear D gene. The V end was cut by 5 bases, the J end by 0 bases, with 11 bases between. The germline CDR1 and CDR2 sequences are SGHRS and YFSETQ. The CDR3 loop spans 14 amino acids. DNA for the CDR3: TGCGCCAGCAGTGAGTACAGTACTAACTATGGCTACACCTTC. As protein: CASSEYSTNYGYTF. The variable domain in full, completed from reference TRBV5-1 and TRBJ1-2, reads KAGVTQTPRYLIKTRGQQVTLSCSPISGHRSVSWYQQTPGQGLQFLFEYFSETQRNKGNFPGRFSGRQFSNSRSEMNVSTLELGDSALYLCASSEYSTNYGYTFGSGTRLTVV.

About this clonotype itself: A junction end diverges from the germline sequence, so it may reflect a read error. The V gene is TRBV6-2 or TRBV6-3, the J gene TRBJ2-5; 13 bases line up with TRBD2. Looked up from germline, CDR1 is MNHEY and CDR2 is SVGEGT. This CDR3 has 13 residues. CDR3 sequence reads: CASSGLAGETRYF. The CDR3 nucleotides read TGTGCCAGCAGTGGACTAGCGGGGGAGACCCGGTACTTC.

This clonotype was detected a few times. The CDR3 here is CSAGTTGSNYGYTF. In nucleotides, the CDR3 is TGCAGTGCTGGGACGACAGGGTCCAACTATGGCTACACCTTC. The genes are TRBV20-1 and TRBJ1-2; 7 bases are a match to TRBD1. This CDR3 spans 14 amino acids. In germline, CDR1 is DFQATT, CDR2 SNEGSKA (reference sequence). V was pared by 5 bases and J by 2 bases, with 8 bases of the junction left unmatched.